The present entry profiles one T cell receptor (beta chain) with its context. This sample is part of a study of control samples from healthy donors and cancer patients. This CDR3 comprises 15 residues. Unmatched junction bases numbered 6, after V lost 4 bases and J lost 4 bases. Per the germline V gene, CDR1 is KGHSH and CDR2 is LQKENI. Assay used: immunoSEQ multiplex PCR; TCRdb lists only in-frame clones, some missing. The data show about 150,000 clones, with roughly 93% seen just once and around 5.4% held by the top ten. Source material: blood. This TCR came from a man aged 18-30 years in good health. The chain joins TRBV18 to TRBJ2-1, with 8 bases fitting TRBD1. The CDR3 region has the DNA TGTGCCAGCTCACTTCAGGGGGCGAATTACAATGAGCAGTTCTTC. It translates to CASSLQGANYNEQFF.